These 27 T cell receptor beta chains were sequenced from one sample in a study of blood T cell repertoires in COVID-19. TCRdb keeps only in-frame clones here, not all; method: immunoSEQ multiplex PCR. The sample has roughly 200,000 clones; 80% to 90% are singletons. The specimen was peripheral blood. These receptor sequences come from a woman of 80 years or more with COVID-19, enrolled during active disease.

CDR3 sequence: CASSLEHSLNTEAFF. CDR3 in DNA: TGTGCCAGCAGCTTAGAACACAGCCTGAACACTGAAGCTTTCTTT. The chain recombines TRBV7-2 with TRBJ1-1; D ambiguous. This CDR3 has 15 amino acids. The ends were cut back, 1 base at V and 0 bases at J, with 9 bases in the middle. CDR1 SGHTA and CDR2 FQGNSA come from the germline V gene.

This clone has just a few counts. This chain connects TRBV29-1 to TRBJ1-1, with D maybe TRBD1 (5 bases). Per germline, CDR1 SQVTM and CDR2 ANQGSEA. This CDR3 comprises 11 residues. Trimming took off 7 bases at V and 3 bases at J, with 9 bases between the two ends. The CDR3 is CSGAGDTEAFF. In DNA, the CDR3 is TGCAGCGGCGCGGGGGACACTGAAGCTTTCTTT. Filled out from reference TRBV29-1 and TRBJ1-1, the complete variable domain reads SAVISQKPSRDICQRGTSLTIQCQVDSQVTMMFWYRQQPGQSLTLIATANQGSEATYESGFVIDKFPISRPNLTFSTLTVSNMSPEDSSIYLCSGAGDTEAFFGQGTRLTVV.

The chain joins TRBV7-2 to TRBJ1-3, with TRBD1 matching over 7 bases. V lost 5 bases, J lost 4 bases, and 8 bases stayed unmatched. The CDR3 spans 15 residues. Germline V gene sequence: CDR1 SGHTA, CDR2 FQGNSA. CDR3 loop: CASSQGGAPGNTIYF. The CDR3 coding sequence is TGTGCCAGCAGCCAGGGGGGAGCGCCCGGAAACACCATATATTTT.

This sequence joins TRBV28 and TRBJ1-2; D is perhaps TRBD1 (6 bases). The CDR3 is 14 amino acids. The V gene's germline CDR1 is MDHEN and CDR2 SYDVKM. V shed 9 bases and J shed 6 bases, with 20 bases lying between them. The CDR3 reads CASWDPGGAHGYTF. CDR3 DNA sequence: TGTGCCAGTTGGGACCCTGGGGGGGCTCATGGCTACACCTTC.

V usage is TRBV7-2 and J usage is TRBJ2-1, with TRBD1 matching over 7 bases. CDR1 is SGHTA, CDR2 FQGNSA, per germline. The CDR3 consists of 13 residues. The ends lost 3 bases at V and 8 bases at J; junction bases unmatched: 4. CDR3 loop: CASSFSGGYEQFF. The CDR3 DNA follows: TGTGCCAGCAGCTTCTCAGGGGGATATGAGCAGTTCTTC.

The CDR3 nucleotides are TGTGCCAGCTCACTGGACAGGGATCAAGCTAACTATGGCTACACCTTC. Its protein product is CASSLDRDQANYGYTF. The chain joins TRBV18 to TRBJ1-2; 8 bases match TRBD1. Per the germline V gene, CDR1 is KGHSH and CDR2 is LQKENI. The CDR3 contains 16 residues. Unmatched junction bases numbered 7, after V lost 4 bases and J lost 0 bases.

CDR3 coding DNA: TGTGCCAGCTCACTCAGGCAGGGGGGAGATACGCAGTATTTT. The encoded protein is CASSLRQGGDTQYF. The V and J genes are TRBV18 and TRBJ2-3; tentatively, D is TRBD1 (7 bases). Germline V gene lookup returns CDR1 KGHSH and CDR2 LQKENI. V was clipped by 4 bases and J by 5 bases, with 13 bases between them. The CDR3 loop spans 14 amino acids.

This clone showed up just once. The chain couples TRBV7-9 to TRBJ2-3; D is ambiguous. Germline V gene data show CDR1 as SEHNR and CDR2 as FQNEAQ (reference sequence). The CDR3 has 17 amino acids. Trimming cost V 1 base and J 0 bases, with 14 bases left between them. The CDR3 protein is CASSLGRSKTSTDTQYF. Written as DNA, the CDR3 is TGTGCCAGCAGCTTAGGACGGTCCAAGACTAGCACAGATACGCAGTATTTT.

The chain couples TRBV27 to TRBJ1-5, with 8 bases aligning to TRBD1. The length of the CDR3 is 17 residues. The ends lost 2 bases at V and 4 bases at J; junction bases unmatched: 10. The germline CDR1 and CDR2 sequences are MNHEY and SMNVEV (reference sequence). For the CDR3, the DNA is TGTGCCAGCAGTTTAACCCGGACAGGGAGAGCGAATCAGCCCCAGCATTTT. Protein product: CASSLTRTGRANQPQHF.

This rearrangement joins TRBV7-3 to TRBJ1-1, with D tentatively TRBD1 (6 bases). The CDR3 loop spans 14 amino acids. Germline assignment: CDR1 SGHTA and CDR2 FQGTGA. Trimming removed 5 bases at V and 3 bases at J, with 13 bases between. The CDR3 nucleotides read TGTGCCAGCAGCCCACTAGGGGGTGACACTGAAGCTTTCTTT. Amino acid sequence: CASSPLGGDTEAFF.

This rearrangement joins TRBV6-4 to TRBJ1-1, with D perhaps matching TRBD1 (6 bases). Germline V gene lookup returns CDR1 MRHNA and CDR2 SNTAGT. The CDR3 consists of 13 residues. The V end was cut by 2 bases, the J end by 3 bases, with 7 bases between. The CDR3 sequence: CASSDEGDTEAFF. DNA for the CDR3: TGTGCCAGCAGTGACGAGGGGGACACTGAAGCTTTCTTT.

The J gene is TRBJ2-2, the V gene TRBV6-6, with TRBD2 matching over 9 bases. CDR1 and CDR2 (germline): MNHNY, SVGAGI (reference sequence). J was trimmed by 11 bases and V by 5 bases; bases with no gene match: 9. CDR3 size: 14 residues. The CDR3 loop reads CASSAKRGAVELFF. Here the CDR3 DNA reads TGTGCCAGCAGTGCCAAGCGGGGGGCGGTTGAGCTGTTTTTT.

The count of this clone is one. This rearrangement joins TRBV28 to TRBJ2-3, with 8 positions matching TRBD2. The CDR3 covers 17 residues. Trimming cost V 6 bases and J 2 bases; bases outside gene matches: 13. Germline CDR1 MDHEN, CDR2 SYDVKM. The CDR3 coding sequence is TGTGCCAGCAGCTCCTGGGGGGAGCGGGGGAACACAGATACGCAGTATTTT. Translated, it gives CASSSWGERGNTDTQYF.

This sequence joins TRBV18 and TRBJ1-1, with 8 bases identical to TRBD1. The germline V gene encodes CDR1 KGHSH and CDR2 LQKENI. V was clipped by 3 bases and J by 3 bases; unmatched bases: 3. There are 14 residues in the CDR3. CDR3 nucleotides: TGTGCCAGCTCACCCACAGGGGGGTACACTGAAGCTTTCTTT. Amino acid sequence: CASSPTGGYTEAFF. The variable domain in full, with the rest retrieved from reference TRBV18 and TRBJ1-1, is NAGVMQNPRHLVRRRGQEARLRCSPMKGHSHVYWYRQLPEEGLKFMVYLQKENIIDESGMPKERFSAEFPKEGPSILRIQQVVRGDSAAYFCASSPTGGYTEAFFGQGTRLTVV.

The V and J genes are TRBV7-2 and TRBJ2-4, with 9 bases fitting TRBD2. With 2 bases clipped from V and 3 bases from J, the junction kept 5 bases outside the gene matches. This CDR3 contains 16 residues. From germline, CDR1 is SGHTA and CDR2 FQGNSA. CDR3 in amino acids: CASSLSERGVKNIQYF. The CDR3 nucleotides are TGTGCCAGCAGCTTATCCGAGCGGGGGGTCAAAAACATTCAGTACTTC.

J is TRBJ2-7 and V is TRBV10-1; 9 positions agree with TRBD1. The CDR3 loop spans 15 amino acids. With 2 bases clipped from V and 3 bases from J, the junction kept 5 bases outside the gene matches. Per the germline V gene, CDR1 is WNHNN and CDR2 is SYGVQD (reference sequence). The CDR3 DNA is TGCGCCAGCAGTGAGCCCCGGGACAGGGACTACGAGCAGTACGTC. It specifies CASSEPRDRDYEQYV.

The chain joins TRBV19 to TRBJ1-2; D not certain. The CDR3 has 15 amino acids. V was cut by 3 bases and J by 5 bases, with 16 bases left in between. Germline-derived CDR1 and CDR2 are LNHDA and SQIVND (reference sequence). The CDR3 protein is CASSIHGEKRYGYTF. The CDR3 DNA is TGTGCCAGTAGTATCCATGGGGAAAAGCGGTATGGCTACACCTTC.

This sequence joins TRBV3-1 (or the pseudogene TRBV3-2) and TRBJ1-6, with D perhaps TRBD1 (5 bases). Trimming left V 4 bases short and J 2 bases short, with 9 bases between. Germline loops: CDR1 LGHDT, CDR2 YNNKEL (reference sequence). The CDR3 contains 15 residues. The CDR3 bases are TGTGCCAGCAGCCGCAGGGTTGCCTATAATTCACCCCTCCACTTT. Protein: CASSRRVAYNSPLHF.

The sample holds a few counts of this clone. The chain couples TRBV21-1 to TRBJ1-5; the table's D call TRBD1 went unverified against the DNA. TRBV21-1 is a pseudogene segment. The CDR3 is 11 residues long. In nucleotides, the CDR3 is TGTGCCAGCAGCAAACAGCAGCCCCAGCATTTT. It encodes CASSKQQPQHF.

This clone appeared a few times. V usage is TRBV9 and J usage is TRBJ1-6; TRBD1 matches 7 bases. V was pared by 0 bases and J by 10 bases, with 4 bases of the junction left unmatched. The CDR3 has 14 residues. The germline V gene encodes CDR1 SGDLS and CDR2 YYNGEE. The CDR3 DNA reads as TGTGCCAGCAGCGTAGTACAAGGGGGCTCACCCCTCCACTTT. Translation: CASSVVQGGSPLHF.

The genes are TRBV6-2 or TRBV6-3 and TRBJ2-7, with D tentatively TRBD2 (5 bases). The CDR3 consists of 17 residues. V gave up 6 bases and J gave up 1 base, with 22 bases separating them. CDR1 and CDR2 (germline): MNHEY, SVGEGT. The CDR3 is CASSSPVWAGPSYEQYF. CDR3 in DNA: TGTGCCAGCAGCTCACCCGTCTGGGCGGGCCCATCCTACGAGCAGTACTTC.

This chain links TRBV5-4 with TRBJ2-1; 14 bases fit TRBD2. The CDR3 covers 16 residues. Germline V gene lookup returns CDR1 SGHNT and CDR2 YYREEE (reference sequence). J lost 4 bases, V lost 4 bases, and 4 bases had no gene match. The DNA of the CDR3 is TGTGCCAGCAGCGTCGGACTAGCGGGGGGTTACAATGAGCAGTTCTTC. As protein: CASSVGLAGGYNEQFF.

The rearrangement uses TRBV6-5 and TRBJ1-3; D unresolved. Trimming removed 6 bases from V and 0 bases from J, with 12 bases in between. The CDR3 loop spans 15 amino acids. The germline CDR1 and CDR2 sequences are MNHEY and SVGAGI. Here the CDR3 reads CASRPSLISGNTIYF. The CDR3 DNA sequence: TGTGCCAGCAGACCGAGCCTCATCTCTGGAAACACCATATATTTT.

The chain carries TRBV3-1 (or the pseudogene TRBV3-2) and TRBJ2-1, with D possibly TRBD1 on 6 matching bases. This CDR3 comprises 16 residues. The germline CDR1 and CDR2 sequences are LGHDT and YNNKEL (reference sequence). V was pared by 2 bases and J by 3 bases, with 14 bases between. For the CDR3, the DNA is TGTGCCAGCAGCCAAACCGGGACAAATCTCTACAATGAGCAGTTCTTC. Amino acids: CASSQTGTNLYNEQFF.

The chain couples TRBV28 to TRBJ2-7; 11 bases map to TRBD1. There are 16 residues in the CDR3. Per the germline V gene, CDR1 is MDHEN and CDR2 is SYDVKM. J gave up 1 base and V 4 bases, and 6 bases lay outside the gene matches. The chain's CDR3 is CASSSPRDRGSYEQYF. CDR3 nucleotide sequence: TGTGCCAGCAGTTCTCCCCGGGACAGGGGGTCCTACGAGCAGTACTTC.

The rearrangement uses TRBV18 and TRBJ2-1; 8 bases agree with TRBD2. Germline CDR1 and CDR2: KGHSH and LQKENI. The CDR3 contains 15 residues. V trimming: 1 base; J trimming: 10 bases; junction bases outside the gene matches: 9. The CDR3 DNA reads as TGTGCCAGCTCACCACTGCGGGGGGATCTTAACGAGCAGTTCTTC. Residues: CASSPLRGDLNEQFF.

The chain uses TRBV18 and TRBJ1-1; 11 nucleotides align to TRBD1. The CDR3 length is 14 residues. CDR1 KGHSH and CDR2 LQKENI come from the germline V gene. The V segment lost 6 bases and the J segment 3 bases; nucleotides outside the gene matches: 3. The CDR3 protein is CASSGQGADTEAFF. Here the CDR3 DNA reads TGTGCCAGCTCCGGACAGGGGGCAGACACTGAAGCTTTCTTT.